This T cell receptor (beta chain) stems from a study of blood T cell repertoires in COVID-19. Study-level background: The United States, Italy and Spain were the sources of the acute and convalescent COVID-19 samples. T cells, B-cell-depleted T cells, or PBMCs provided the cDNA or gDNA that served as material.

Authors' methods: Amplification from reference gene primers served as the basis for estimated nucleated cell counts. The protocol was immunoSEQ multiplex PCR, while the TCRdb copy is restricted to in-frame clones and leaves out a portion. V and J calls plus clone size are reproduced from that table; the DNA served to infer D and trimming. The sample lists about 400,000 clones; more than 85% were seen once. V was clipped by 0 bases and J by 2 bases, with 11 bases between them. CDR3 length equals 15 residues. Germline values: CDR1 MNHNS, CDR2 SASEGT. The sequenced sample was peripheral blood. The chain recombines TRBV6-1 with TRBJ2-7; possibly TRBD2 for D (5 bases). This TCR came from a woman in her 30s with acute or convalescent COVID-19. The CDR3 protein is CASSEAGGGPYEQYF. CDR3 bases: TGTGCCAGCAGTGAAGCCGGTGGCGGGCCCTACGAGCAGTACTTC.